This entry is about one TCR beta chain. It has no known antigen specificity. No much larger clonotype is one base removed from it; base qualities were not supplied. The data belong to a study of T cell responses to AZD1222 COVID-19 vaccine (dated by TCRdb to about 2021). Looking at the study overall: AZD1222 recipients given second doses at about 4 weeks or at about 12 weeks were pooled, since spike-specific TCR depth and breadth were not found to differ between the two schedules. Trial participants were enrolled by age into 18-55, 56-69 and 70-plus year subgroups, with about 150, 27 and 61 TCR-sequenced participants respectively. A total of 230 to 250 trial participants underwent TCR sequencing, of whom 207 received two doses of AZD1222 and 26 received two doses of the MenACWY control vaccine.

What the research found in general, with its limitations: Nearly half of unique spike-specific TCRs reportedly recognized epitopes outside regions mutated in the B.1.351 and B.1.1.7 variants. Because no day 14 peak-response samples were available, repertoires were characterized only after the peak T cell response. Conclusions about previously exposed vaccinees were limited because only six or seven AZD1222 recipients were SARS-CoV-2 seropositive at baseline. The 56-69-year group was small, and its depth increase did not reach significance, likely because of low power. Participants were mostly white British, with more females than males. The authors suggested clonal diversity may have been underestimated. CD4 TCRs associated with the vaccine covered the entire spike protein, and the dominant responses were in regions 160-218 and 743-854. Spike-specific TCR breadth and depth rose significantly after two AZD1222 doses compared with day 0 and with MenACWY recipients.

The CDR3 regions of human TCRbeta chains were subjected to immunosequencing. On the authors' methods: Repertoire TCRs were checked for matches against a reference library of SARS-CoV-2-specific TCRs that had been generated using the MIRA antigen-specificity platform. Breadth was defined as the fraction of unique TCRs that were SARS-CoV-2-associated, and depth was defined as the fraction of total T cells that were SARS-CoV-2-associated. Using the MIRA data, each spike-specific TCR was mapped to the spike region that the TCR reacts to and placed in a CD4 or CD8 class. Log10-transformed breadth and depth values were compared by one-way ANOVA with Sidak's multiple comparisons tests. TCRdb mirrors the immuneACCESS table, restricted to in-frame sequences. Some clones are absent from its copies; in checked studies, under half trace to an unresolved V gene, and the reason for the others is unknown. The D gene and trimming were derived from the DNA, and the V and J assignments and clone size from that table. This sample lists over 130,000 clones; 75% to 90% were detected once. About 4.4% of the sample lies in the top ten.

Reading from cysteine to phenylalanine, the CDR3 counts 16 amino acids. Solely the CDR3 DNA is kept, with 48 bases framed from the first base. The germline V gene sets CDR1 to LGHNA and CDR2 to YNFKEQ. V loses 0 bases of germline sequence and J loses 2 bases, and the interval between the two ends is 14 bases. The time point label for this specimen denotes: baseline before first vaccination. Vaccinee samples came from UK trials COV001 and COV002, including a single-blind randomized controlled phase 2/3 trial of AZD1222 (ChAdOx1 nCoV-19) in healthy adults. For TCRbeta chain sequencing, PBMC samples were collected from trial participants at day 0 and at day 28 after the second dose.

The sequencing here drew on peripheral blood, taken on day 0 of AZD1222 vaccination. The chain is assembled from TRBV4-2 and TRBJ2-7; confidence is insufficient to name the D gene. This clonotype was sampled from an adult in good health. The sequence in DNA is TGTGCCAGCAGCCAAGATCAAGAGCGAGGAACCTACGAGCAGTACTTC. This yields the protein CASSQDQERGTYEQYF.